This TCR beta chain was sequenced during a study of cytomegalovirus exposure and HLA in healthy donors. General study points: A missense variant in DCLRE1C was later tied to TCR beta V- and J-gene trimming. Another analysis was done later, and it associated 15,000 or so TCR beta sequences with HLA alleles at 0.05 false discovery rate.

Comment on this clone: What it binds is not known.

PCR used 60 Vbeta primers and 13 Jbeta primers. Produced via immunoSEQ multiplex PCR; TCRdb's table is partial and in-frame only. The sample records 280,000 or so clones, roughly 90% being singletons. CDR3 length: 15 amino acids. V dropped 3 bases and J dropped 1; count of bases not matched to a gene: 4. The germline V gene has CDR1 LGHNA and CDR2 YNFKEQ. This TCR was sampled from a woman under 30 in good health and CMV-seronegative. Sequenced sample: PBMCs. The chain employs TRBV4-2 and TRBJ2-7, with 9 bases aligning to TRBD1. DNA of the CDR3: TGTGCCAGCAGCCAGGCGACAGGGGGATCCTACGAGCAGTACTTC. Translating it yields CASSQATGGSYEQYF.